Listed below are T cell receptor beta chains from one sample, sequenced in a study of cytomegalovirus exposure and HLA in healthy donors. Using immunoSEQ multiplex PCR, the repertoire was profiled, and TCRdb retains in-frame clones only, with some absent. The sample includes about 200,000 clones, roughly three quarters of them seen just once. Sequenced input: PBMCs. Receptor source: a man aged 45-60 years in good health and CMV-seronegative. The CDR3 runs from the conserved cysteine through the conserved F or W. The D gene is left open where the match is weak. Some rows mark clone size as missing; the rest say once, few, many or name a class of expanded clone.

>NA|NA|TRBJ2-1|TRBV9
CASSVGGPSSYNEQFF
TGTGCCAGCAGCGTAGGAGGTCCGAGCTCCTACAATGAGCAGTTCTTC
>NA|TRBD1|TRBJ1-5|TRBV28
CASSPGGPADQPQHF
TGTGCCAGCAGCCCAGGGGGCCCTGCCGACCAGCCCCAGCATTTT
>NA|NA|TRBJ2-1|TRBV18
CASSSGLDEQFF
TGTGCCAGCTCATCAGGACTGGATGAGCAGTTCTTC
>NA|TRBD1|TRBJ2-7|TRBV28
CASSMRTGLREQYF
TGTGCCAGCAGTATGCGGACAGGGCTGAGGGAGCAGTACTTC
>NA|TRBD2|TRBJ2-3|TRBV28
CASSLLLASSTDTQYF
TGTGCCAGCAGTTTACTACTAGCGTCTAGCACAGATACGCAGTATTTT
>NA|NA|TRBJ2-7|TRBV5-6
CASSLMGIGTRTYKQYF
TGTGCCAGCAGCTTGATGGGAATAGGGACTCGAACCTACAAGCAGTACTTC
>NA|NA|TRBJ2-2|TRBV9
CASSATVTRTGELFF
TGTGCCAGCAGCGCGACAGTAACCCGGACCGGGGAGCTGTTTTTT
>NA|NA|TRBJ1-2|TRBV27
CASSGAPPGYTF
TGTGCCAGCTCAGGGGCTCCTCCTGGCTACACCTTC
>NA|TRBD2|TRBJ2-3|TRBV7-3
CASSLSGSFTDTQYF
TGTGCCAGCAGCTTGAGCGGGAGTTTTACAGATACGCAGTATTTT
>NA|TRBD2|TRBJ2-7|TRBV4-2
CASSQGLAGLSYEQYF
TGTGCCAGCAGCCAAGGACTAGCGGGGCTCTCCTACGAGCAGTACTTC
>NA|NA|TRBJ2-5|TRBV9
CASSVAREETQYF
TGTGCCAGCAGCGTAGCCAGGGAAGAGACCCAGTACTTC
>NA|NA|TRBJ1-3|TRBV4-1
CASSPETAMGNTIYF
TGCGCCAGCAGCCCTGAGACAGCAATGGGGAACACCATATATTTT
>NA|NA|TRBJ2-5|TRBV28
CASSLDGEETQYF
TGTGCCAGCAGTTTGGATGGAGAAGAGACCCAGTACTTC
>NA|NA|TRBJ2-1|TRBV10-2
CASSEVGGTYNEQFF
TGCGCCAGCAGTGAGGTTGGGGGGACCTACAATGAGCAGTTCTTC
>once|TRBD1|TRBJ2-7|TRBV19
CATRWGQGRAEQYF
TGTGCCACCAGGTGGGGACAGGGACGAGCCGAGCAGTACTTC
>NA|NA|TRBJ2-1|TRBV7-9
CASSSLLRQGSNEQFF
TGTGCCAGCAGCTCACTACTACGGCAGGGGAGCAATGAGCAGTTCTTC
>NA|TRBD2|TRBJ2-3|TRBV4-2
CASSQDRFLAGSTDTQYF
TGTGCCAGCAGCCAAGACCGGTTCCTAGCGGGGAGCACAGATACGCAGTATTTT
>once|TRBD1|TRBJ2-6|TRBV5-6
CASSLRDRLSGANVLTF
TGTGCCAGCAGTCTTAGGGACAGGTTGTCTGGGGCCAACGTCCTGACTTTC
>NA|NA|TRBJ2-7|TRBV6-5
CASSYVSPSSYEQYF
TGTGCCAGCAGTTACGTCAGTCCCAGCTCCTACGAGCAGTACTTC
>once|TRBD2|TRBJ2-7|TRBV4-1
CASSLEGLAGIEQYF
TGCGCCAGCAGCCTAGAGGGCCTAGCGGGGATTGAGCAGTACTTC
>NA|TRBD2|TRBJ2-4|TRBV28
CASLRLAAKNIQYF
TGTGCCAGCTTAAGACTAGCTGCCAAAAACATTCAGTACTTC
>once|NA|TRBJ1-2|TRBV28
CASSFSETGRQNYGYTF
TGTGCCAGCAGTTTTTCGGAGACTGGAAGACAGAACTATGGCTACACCTTC
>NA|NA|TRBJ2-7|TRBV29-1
CSVATSPYEQYF
TGCAGCGTCGCGACTTCACCCTACGAGCAGTACTTC
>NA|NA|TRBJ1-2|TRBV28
CASSFRANYGYTF
TGTGCCAGCAGTTTCAGGGCGAACTATGGCTACACCTTC
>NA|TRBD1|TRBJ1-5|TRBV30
CAWSVQGAQPQHF
TGTGCCTGGAGTGTACAGGGGGCCCAGCCCCAGCATTTT
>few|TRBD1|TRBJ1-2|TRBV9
CASSPGQGITYGYTF
TGTGCCAGCAGCCCGGGACAGGGAATCACCTATGGCTACACCTTC
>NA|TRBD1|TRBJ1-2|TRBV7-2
CASSLEFRGTVYGYTF
TGTGCCAGCAGCTTAGAATTTCGGGGGACAGTATATGGCTACACCTTC
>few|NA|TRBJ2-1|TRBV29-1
CSVVDATRINEQFF
TGCAGCGTTGTTGACGCGACTAGGATCAATGAGCAGTTCTTC
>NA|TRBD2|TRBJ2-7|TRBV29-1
CSVSSGSSYEQYF
TGCAGCGTTTCTAGCGGGAGCTCCTACGAGCAGTACTTC
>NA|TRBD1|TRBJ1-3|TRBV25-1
CASSELDRVVGNTIYF
TGTGCCAGCAGTGAACTTGACAGGGTAGTGGGAAACACCATATATTTT
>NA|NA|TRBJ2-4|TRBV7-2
CASSEREVAKNIQYF
TGTGCCAGCAGCGAAAGGGAGGTAGCCAAAAACATTCAGTACTTC
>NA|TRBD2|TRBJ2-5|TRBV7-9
CSSTISGKTQETQYF
TGTTCCAGCACCATAAGCGGGAAGACCCAAGAGACCCAGTACTTC
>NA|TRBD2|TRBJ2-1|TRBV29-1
CSVEVSGLASLWEQFF
TGCAGCGTTGAGGTCTCGGGACTAGCGTCTCTATGGGAGCAGTTCTTC
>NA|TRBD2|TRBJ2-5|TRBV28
CASSSTAGGGETQYF
TGTGCCAGCAGTTCGACAGCGGGAGGGGGGGAGACCCAGTACTTC
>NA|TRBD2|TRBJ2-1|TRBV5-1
CASSPTSGTYNEQFF
TGCGCCAGCAGCCCAACTAGCGGAACCTACAATGAGCAGTTCTTC
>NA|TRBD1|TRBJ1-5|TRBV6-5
CASSTSQGGNQPQHF
TGTGCCAGCAGTACTTCACAGGGGGGAAATCAGCCCCAGCATTTT
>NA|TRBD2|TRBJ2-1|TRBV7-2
CASSPGLAGGGNEQFF
TGTGCCAGCAGCCCGGGACTAGCGGGAGGGGGGAATGAGCAGTTCTTC
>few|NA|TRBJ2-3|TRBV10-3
CAIRGDTDTQYF
TGTGCCATCAGGGGCGACACAGATACGCAGTATTTT
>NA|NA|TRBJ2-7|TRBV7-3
CASSSGSSYEQYF
TGTGCCAGCAGCTCCGGGTCCTCCTACGAGCAGTACTTC
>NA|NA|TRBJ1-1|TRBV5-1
CASSPGSQRIEAFF
TGCGCCAGCAGCCCCGGGAGCCAGAGAATAGAAGCTTTCTTT
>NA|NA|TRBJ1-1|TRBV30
CAWKVDREAFF
TGTGCCTGGAAGGTGGACAGAGAAGCTTTCTTT
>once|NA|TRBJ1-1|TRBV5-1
CASSLDPQGTTEAFF
TGCGCCAGCAGCTTGGATCCCCAGGGGACCACTGAAGCTTTCTTT
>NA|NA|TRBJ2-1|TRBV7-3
CASSFPGGSNEQFF
TGTGCCAGCAGCTTCCCGGGGGGCTCCAATGAGCAGTTCTTC
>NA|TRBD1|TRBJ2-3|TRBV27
CASSTRGDTQYF
TGTGCCAGCAGTACCAGGGGGGATACGCAGTATTTT
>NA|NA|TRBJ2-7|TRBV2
CASKPPDIYEQYF
TGTGCCAGCAAGCCCCCCGACATCTACGAGCAGTACTTC
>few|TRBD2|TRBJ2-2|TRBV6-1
CASSVAGARELFF
TGTGCCAGCAGTGTAGCGGGAGCCCGGGAGCTGTTTTTT
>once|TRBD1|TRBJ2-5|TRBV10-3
CAISESTGTAQETQYF
TGTGCCATCAGTGAGTCAACAGGGACAGCTCAAGAGACCCAGTACTTC
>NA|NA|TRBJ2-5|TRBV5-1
CASSPGPQETQYF
TGCGCCAGCAGCCCTGGGCCCCAAGAGACCCAGTACTTC